Reported below is one T cell receptor (beta chain). In the same sample, other DNA sequences code for this CDR3. Clones were sequenced by immunoSEQ multiplex PCR, and TCRdb holds only the in-frame ones, with some missing. The table shows hundreds of thousands of clones, with about 96% occurring only once. The CDR3 consists of 11 residues. The germline CDR1 and CDR2 sequences are LNHDA and SQIVND (reference sequence). Between the trimmed V and J ends, which lost 4 bases and 0 bases, there was a span of 1 base. The naive CD8 population came from CD45RO-negative cells selected for CCR7, without terminally differentiated effector memory CD45RA+ cells. This sample is part of a study of shared clonotypes between healthy human individuals.

The specimen was naive CD8+ T cells sorted from blood. The J gene is TRBJ2-7, the V gene TRBV19; no reliable D call. The clonotype comes from a woman aged 30 to 39 in good health. Here the CDR3 DNA reads TGTGCCAGTAGTAACTCCTACGAGCAGTACTTC. This encodes CASSNSYEQYF.